The 20 T cell receptor beta chains reported below all come from one sample, sequenced in a study of regulatory T cells in long-lasting Graves disease. Arm-PCR of CDR3 regions with iRepertoire HTBI primers generated TCR beta libraries. MiXCR was run by TCRdb on the multiplex PCR reads, yielding one entry per CDR3 protein. This table has 600,000 to 650,000 distinct CDR3 sequences, around 17% appearing once. Time point denoted: newly diagnosed GD, antithyroid drugs for less than 3 months. From RNA extracted from PBMCs, the TCR library was made. The sample was also linked to a second study, of T cells in Graves' hyperthyroidism and ophthalmopathy.

The sample consisted of peripheral blood mononuclear cells (PBMCs), taken at new diagnosis, from a patient treated with antithyroid drugs. The receptors stem from a woman aged 25 to 39 with Graves disease.

The V call is TRBV28, the J call TRBJ1-6; D not certain. The CDR3 spans 15 residues. Trimming took off 6 bases at V and 9 bases at J, with 18 bases between the two ends. CDR1 is MDHEN and CDR2 is SYDVKM in the germline V gene. The CDR3 protein is CASRLTPWGISPLHF. The CDR3, as DNA: TGTGCCAGCAGGCTTACTCCATGGGGAATTTCACCCCTCCACTTT.

This clonotype was found many times. V is TRBV5-1 and J is TRBJ1-2, with 9 bases matching TRBD1. The CDR3 extends over 16 amino acids. CDR1 is SGHRS and CDR2 is YFSETQ in the germline V gene. V lost 4 bases and J lost 1; bases outside the gene matches: 8. The CDR3 loop reads CASSTGPGQGNYGYTF. The DNA of the CDR3 is TGCGCCAGCAGCACCGGACCGGGACAGGGTAACTATGGCTACACCTTC.

The chain has TRBV5-1 and TRBJ2-7; tentatively, D is TRBD2 (6 bases). Deletions cut 0 bases from V and 2 bases from J, with 12 bases between. CDR3 size: 15 residues. The V gene's germline CDR1 is SGHRS and CDR2 YFSETQ. DNA for the CDR3: TGCGCCAGCAGCTTGGGGTTAGCGGTGACCTACGAGCAGTACTTC. This translates into CASSLGLAVTYEQYF.

At least ten counts were recorded for this clonotype. The chain combines TRBV3-1 with TRBJ2-1, with D maybe TRBD1 (5 bases). Germline assignment: CDR1 LGHDT and CDR2 YNNKEL (reference sequence). There are 15 residues in the CDR3. V lost 6 bases and J lost 7, with 19 bases in between. This CDR3 reads CASSPRRGTLNEQFF. In nucleotides, the CDR3 is TGTGCCAGCAGTCCCCGAAGGGGTACGTTGAATGAGCAGTTCTTC.

On this clonotype: This may come from a read error, since a much larger clone is one base off. CDR3 sequence (DNA): TGTGCCAGCAGCCGGCACACGTCCGCTAAAGCTTTCTTT. It encodes CASSRHTSAKAFF. This chain joins TRBV9 and TRBJ1-1; no clear D. From germline, CDR1 is SGDLS and CDR2 YYNGEE. The V gene lost 4 bases and the J gene lost 9 bases, with 16 bases spanning the gap. The CDR3 runs 13 residues.

The chain combines TRBV27 with TRBJ2-7, with TRBD2 as a possible D gene (5 bases). The V gene lost 3 bases and the J gene lost 0 bases, with 15 bases spanning the gap. Germline loops: CDR1 MNHEY, CDR2 SMNVEV (reference sequence). This CDR3 is 16 amino acids long. CDR3 coding DNA: TGTGCCAGCAGTTTCGGTAGCCGGGGAGACTCCTACGAGCAGTACTTC. As protein: CASSFGSRGDSYEQYF.

In its sample, this clonotype was seen many times. J is TRBJ2-2 and V is TRBV11-2; D ambiguous. Germline V CDR1 and CDR2: SGHAT, FQNNGV. Trimming pared 5 bases from V and 7 bases from J, leaving 14 bases between. This CDR3 is 14 amino acids long. The chain's CDR3 is CASSIPLGNGELFF. For the CDR3, the DNA is TGTGCCAGCAGCATCCCCCTGGGGAACGGGGAGCTGTTTTTT.

The sample holds many counts of this clonotype. The chain uses TRBV29-1 and TRBJ2-2, with D perhaps TRBD1 (5 bases). Between the trimmed V and J ends, which lost 5 bases and 10 bases, there was a span of 14 bases. Germline V gene sequence: CDR1 SQVTM, CDR2 ANQGSEA. The CDR3 spans 12 residues. The DNA of the CDR3 is TGCAGCGTTTTGACAGCTGTTGAGGAGCTGTTTTTT. It yields the protein CSVLTAVEELFF.

This clonotype appeared many times. For the CDR3, the DNA is TGTGCCAGCAGCTTAGATCCACGTCCGAGGGGGGAGCTGTTTTTT. As protein: CASSLDPRPRGELFF. The chain joins TRBV11-2 to TRBJ2-2, with D unresolved. CDR3 length equals 15 residues. Trimming removed 0 bases at V and 8 bases at J, with 13 bases between. CDR1 is SGHAT, CDR2 FQNNGV, per germline. The full variable domain, with the rest looked up from reference TRBV11-2 and TRBJ2-2, is EAGVAQSPRYKIIEKRQSVAFWCNPISGHATLYWYQQILGQGPKLLIQFQNNGVVDDSQLPKDRFSAERLKGVDSTLKIQPAKLEDSAVYLCASSLDPRPRGELFFGEGSRLTVL.

This clonotype was counted only a few times. V is TRBV28 and J is TRBJ2-3; 7 nucleotides line up with TRBD1. The J segment lost 6 bases and the V segment lost 3 bases, leaving 12 bases of the junction unmatched. The CDR3 is 16 amino acids. Germline V lookup: CDR1 MDHEN, CDR2 SYDVKM. In nucleotides, the CDR3 is TGTGCCAGCAGTTTTATAGGTCTGACAGGGTACGATACGCAGTATTTT. As protein: CASSFIGLTGYDTQYF.

The rearrangement uses TRBV19 and TRBJ2-1; D perhaps matches TRBD2 (6 bases). V shed 5 bases and J shed 0 bases, with 14 bases lying between them. Germline V gene data show CDR1 as LNHDA and CDR2 as SQIVND (reference sequence). The CDR3 is made up of 16 amino acids. For the CDR3, the DNA is TGTGCCAGTAGTTTTGGAGGGGTAAGCTCCTACAATGAGCAGTTCTTC. Its protein is CASSFGGVSSYNEQFF.

In this sample, this clonotype turned up a few times. This chain connects TRBV12-3 or TRBV12-4 to TRBJ1-5; D may be TRBD1 (6 bases). Trimming stripped 2 bases from V and 7 bases from J, with 27 bases between. The CDR3 has 19 amino acids. The CDR3, as DNA: TGTGCCAGCAGTTTAAGAGGGTATATGGCGGGGGGCGTCATCCAGCCCCAGCATTTT. This gives the protein CASSLRGYMAGGVIQPQHF.

This clonotype showed up just a few times. The gene calls are TRBV12-3 or TRBV12-4 and TRBJ1-6; D not certain. CDR3 length: 11 residues. V gave up 5 bases and J gave up 12 bases, with 8 bases separating them. The CDR3 DNA is TGTGCCAGCAGTATTGTGGGACCCCTCCACTTT. Encoded protein: CASSIVGPLHF.

This clonotype has just a few counts. V gene TRBV6-1 combines with J gene TRBJ2-1, with TRBD2 matching 13 bases. Unmatched junction bases numbered 8, after V lost 6 bases and J lost 9 bases. The CDR3 extends over 15 amino acids. CDR1 is MNHNS and CDR2 is SASEGT in the germline V gene. CDR3 sequence (DNA): TGTGCCAGCAGACGGACTAGCGGGAGCGGGGTTGAGCAGTTCTTC. Translating gives CASRRTSGSGVEQFF.

The sample holds many counts of this clonotype. As DNA, the CDR3 is TGTGCCAGCAGCCCTACAGGAACCCAAGAGACCCAGTACTTC. Protein sequence: CASSPTGTQETQYF. The rearrangement uses TRBV11-2 and TRBJ2-5; D is perhaps TRBD1 (5 bases). Trimming left V 5 bases short and J 1 base short, with 11 bases between. The CDR3 is made up of 14 amino acids. Germline CDR1 SGHAT, CDR2 FQNNGV. The full variable domain, rest sourced from reference TRBV11-2 and TRBJ2-5, is EAGVAQSPRYKIIEKRQSVAFWCNPISGHATLYWYQQILGQGPKLLIQFQNNGVVDDSQLPKDRFSAERLKGVDSTLKIQPAKLEDSAVYLCASSPTGTQETQYFGPGTRLLVL.

This sequence joins TRBV20-1 and TRBJ1-5, with unresolved D. This CDR3 comprises 17 residues. Germline assignment: CDR1 DFQATT and CDR2 SNEGSKA (reference sequence). The V end lost 0 bases, the J end lost 8 bases, and 23 bases lay between the germline ends. The CDR3 region is CSAREALPPTALEPQHF. DNA for the CDR3: TGCAGTGCTAGAGAAGCCCTCCCCCCGACGGCTTTGGAGCCCCAGCATTTT.

In its sample, this clonotype was seen many times. The CDR3 DNA sequence: TGCGCCAGCAGCTTTATGGACAGCTACGAGCAGTACTTC. It yields the protein CASSFMDSYEQYF. J is TRBJ2-7 and V is TRBV5-1; possibly TRBD1 for D (6 bases). This CDR3 spans 13 amino acids. CDR1 and CDR2 from the germline V gene are SGHRS and YFSETQ. With 2 bases removed from V and 3 bases from J, the gap between germline ends came to 9 bases.

This clonotype was seen many times. This chain uses TRBV2 with TRBJ1-2; D is unresolved. The CDR3 extends over 13 amino acids. V dropped 4 bases and J dropped 4 bases, with 10 bases sitting between them. CDR1 SNHLY and CDR2 FYNNEI come from the germline V gene. The CDR3 loop reads CASSGQDVYGYTF. In DNA form, the CDR3 reads TGTGCCAGCAGTGGACAAGACGTCTATGGCTACACCTTC.

This clonotype was observed a handful of times. Just one base apart from a much larger clone, this may be a read error. The chain uses TRBV27 and TRBJ1-1; 9 nucleotides agree with TRBD1. The CDR3 length is 14 residues. Germline CDR1 reads MNHEY; CDR2 reads SMNVEV (reference sequence). For the CDR3, the DNA is TGTGCCAGCAGTTTATCGCGCCTCCGGGACAGGGTTACCTTT. It specifies CASSLSRLRDRVTF.

This chain joins TRBV5-1 and TRBJ1-4; a weak D match, TRBD1 (6 bases). This CDR3 is built from 15 residues. CDR1 and CDR2 from the germline V gene are SGHRS and YFSETQ. V shed 5 bases and J shed 0 bases, with 11 bases lying between them. The chain's CDR3 is CASRGGVATNEKLFF. CDR3 sequence (DNA): TGCGCCAGCAGAGGGGGGGTTGCAACTAATGAAAAACTGTTTTTT.